What follows describes a single TCR beta chain. Graft material was processed, releasing intraepithelial and lamina propria lymphocytes. The record originates from a study of graft-versus-host responses after intestinal transplantation. The repertoire was sequenced with immunoSEQ multiplex PCR; TCRdb's copy has only in-frame clones and lacks some. The sample records approximately 18,000 clones, roughly 79% being singletons. The CDR3 has 13 residues. The J segment lost 7 bases and the V segment lost 10 bases, leaving 8 bases of the junction unmatched. Germline assignment: CDR1 MNHEY and CDR2 SMNVEV (reference sequence).

The material was ileum tissue, obtained roughly 70 weeks after intestinal transplant. This sequence was found in a human patient who received an intestinal transplant, so some T cells may come from the graft donor. V gene TRBV27 combines with J gene TRBJ2-1; 9 bases are shared with TRBD2. The CDR3 bases are TGTGCCACCTACCTAGCGGGAAGGAATGAGCAGTTCTTC. Its translation: CATYLAGRNEQFF.